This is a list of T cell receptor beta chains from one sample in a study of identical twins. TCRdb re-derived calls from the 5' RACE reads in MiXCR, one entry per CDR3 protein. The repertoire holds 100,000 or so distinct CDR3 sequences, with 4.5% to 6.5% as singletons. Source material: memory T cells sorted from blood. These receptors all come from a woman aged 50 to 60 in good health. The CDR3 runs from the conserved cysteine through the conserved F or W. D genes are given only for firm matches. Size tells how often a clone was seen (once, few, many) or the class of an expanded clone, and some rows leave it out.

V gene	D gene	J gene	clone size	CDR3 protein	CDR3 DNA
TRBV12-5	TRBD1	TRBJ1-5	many	CASGTGAHQPQHF	TGTGCTAGTGGTACAGGGGCCCATCAGCCCCAGCATTTT
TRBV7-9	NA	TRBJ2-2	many	CASSLEGRTGELFF	TGTGCCAGCAGCTTAGAGGGCCGCACCGGGGAGCTGTTTTTT
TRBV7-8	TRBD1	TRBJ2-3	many	CASSLGGTDTDTQYF	TGTGCCAGCAGCTTAGGAGGGACAGACACAGATACGCAGTATTTT
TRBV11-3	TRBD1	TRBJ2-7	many	CASSYRTGPYEQYF	TGTGCCAGCAGCTATAGGACAGGGCCCTACGAGCAGTACTTC
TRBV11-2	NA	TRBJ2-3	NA	CASSLLPLRTDTQYF	TGTGCCAGCAGCTTATTACCCCTCCGCACAGATACGCAGTATTTT
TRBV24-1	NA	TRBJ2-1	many	CATSDSYGNYNEQFF	TGTGCCACCAGTGACAGCTACGGCAACTACAATGAGCAGTTCTTC
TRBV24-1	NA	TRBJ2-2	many	CATSELGTGGGTGELFF	TGTGCCACCAGTGAACTAGGCACGGGGGGCGGCACCGGGGAGCTGTTTTTT
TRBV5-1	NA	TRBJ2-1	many	CASSLDEGGYNEQFF	TGCGCCAGCAGCTTGGACGAGGGCGGGTACAATGAGCAGTTCTTC
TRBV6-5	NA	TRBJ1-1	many	CASSTGGHGAFF	TGTGCCAGCAGTACGGGGGGTCATGGAGCTTTCTTT
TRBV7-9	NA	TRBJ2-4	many	CASSFDRNIQYF	TGTGCCAGCAGCTTTGACAGGAACATTCAGTACTTC
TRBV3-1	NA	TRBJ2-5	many	CASSQLVGVQTQYF	TGTGCCAGCAGCCAACTAGTAGGTGTACAGACCCAGTACTTC
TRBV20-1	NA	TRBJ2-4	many	CSILGQPFAKNIQYF	TGCAGCATACTCGGACAGCCCTTTGCCAAAAACATTCAGTACTTC
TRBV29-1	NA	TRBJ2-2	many	CSVEADTGELFF	TGCAGCGTTGAGGCGGATACCGGGGAGCTGTTTTTT
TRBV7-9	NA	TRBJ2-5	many	CASSLGSVGKAETQYF	TGTGCCAGCAGCTTAGGTTCCGTGGGCAAGGCAGAGACCCAGTACTTC
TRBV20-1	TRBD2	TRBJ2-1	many	CSANSGRAGKHNEQFF	TGCAGTGCTAACAGCGGGAGGGCCGGTAAGCACAATGAGCAGTTCTTC
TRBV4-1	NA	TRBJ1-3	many	CASSPGTAAGPLRNTIYF	TGCGCCAGCAGCCCCGGGACTGCCGCGGGCCCTCTTCGAAACACCATATATTTT
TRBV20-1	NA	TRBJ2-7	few	CSALDKPGFLYEQYF	TGCAGTGCTTTAGACAAGCCCGGGTTCCTCTACGAGCAGTACTTC
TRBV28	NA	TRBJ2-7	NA	CASNAEGYEQYF	TGTGCCAGCAATGCGGAAGGCTACGAGCAGTACTTC
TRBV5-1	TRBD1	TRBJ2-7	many	CASSRDRGYEQYF	TGCGCCAGCAGCCGGGACAGGGGCTACGAGCAGTACTTC